This TCR beta chain was identified in a study of radiotherapy plus CTLA-4 blockade in lung cancer. Turning to the study itself: Of the patients, under 20% showed objective responses and roughly 34% attained disease control. Study results and limitations: The study found tumor-derived TCR clones expanded in blood after radiotherapy plus ipilimumab. Response, reportedly, was best predicted by interferon-beta along with early blood T cell clone dynamics.

About this clone: Antigen: not known.

Chemo-refractory metastatic non-small-cell lung cancer patients were treated with focal radiation plus CTLA-4 blockade with ipilimumab. Data came from immunoSEQ multiplex PCR; TCRdb stores just in-frame clones and leaves some out. The sample has roughly 86,000 clones; 80% to 85% are singletons. Trimming shortened V by 6 bases and J by 7 bases, and 12 bases separated the two germline ends. Germline CDR1 is LNHDA and CDR2 is SQIVND (reference sequence). The CDR3 runs 13 residues. The chain combines TRBV19 with TRBJ1-4; D is ambiguous. This clonotype was sampled from a human donor with non-small cell lung cancer who had stable disease on radiotherapy plus ipilimumab. The material was peripheral blood, obtained from a patient treated with radiotherapy plus ipilimumab. The CDR3 sequence: CASRDGSGEKLFF. The DNA of the CDR3 is TGTGCCAGTAGAGACGGATCAGGTGAAAAACTGTTTTTT.